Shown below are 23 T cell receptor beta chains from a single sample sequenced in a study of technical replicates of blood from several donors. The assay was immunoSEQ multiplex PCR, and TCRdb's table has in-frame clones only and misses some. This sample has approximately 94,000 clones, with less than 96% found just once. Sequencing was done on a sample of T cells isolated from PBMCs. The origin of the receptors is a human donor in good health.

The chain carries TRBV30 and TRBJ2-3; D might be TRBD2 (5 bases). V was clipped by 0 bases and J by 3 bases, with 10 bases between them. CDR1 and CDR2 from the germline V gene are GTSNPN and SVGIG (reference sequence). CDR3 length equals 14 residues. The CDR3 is CAWSVRGETDTQYF. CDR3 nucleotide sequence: TGTGCCTGGAGTGTACGGGGAGAAACAGATACGCAGTATTTT. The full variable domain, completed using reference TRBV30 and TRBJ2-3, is SQTIHQWPATLVQPVGSPLSLECTVEGTSNPNLYWYRQAAGRGLQLLFYSVGIGQISSEVPQNLSASRPQDRQFILSSKKLLLSDSGFYLCAWSVRGETDTQYFGPGTRLTVL.

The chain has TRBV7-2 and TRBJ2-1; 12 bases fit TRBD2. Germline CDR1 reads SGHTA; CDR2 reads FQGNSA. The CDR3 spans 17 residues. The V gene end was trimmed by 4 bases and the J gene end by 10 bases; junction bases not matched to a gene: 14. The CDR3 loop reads CASSSGLAGRPQEEQFF. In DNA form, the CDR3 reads TGTGCCAGCAGCTCGGGACTAGCGGGTCGCCCTCAGGAAGAGCAGTTCTTC.

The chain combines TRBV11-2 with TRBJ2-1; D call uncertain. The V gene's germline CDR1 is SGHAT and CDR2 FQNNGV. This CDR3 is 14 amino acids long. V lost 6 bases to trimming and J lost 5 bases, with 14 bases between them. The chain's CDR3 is CASRAIWADNEQFF. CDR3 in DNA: TGTGCCAGCAGGGCTATCTGGGCCGACAATGAGCAGTTCTTC.

The chain's CDR3 is CASSYSGTEYEQYF. Here the CDR3 DNA reads TGTGCCAGCAGTTACTCCGGGACTGAGTACGAGCAGTACTTC. This rearrangement joins TRBV6-5 to TRBJ2-7, with a possible D match to TRBD2 (6 bases). Deletions cut 0 bases from V and 4 bases from J, with 10 bases between. CDR1 is MNHEY, CDR2 SVGAGI, per germline. This CDR3 spans 14 amino acids.

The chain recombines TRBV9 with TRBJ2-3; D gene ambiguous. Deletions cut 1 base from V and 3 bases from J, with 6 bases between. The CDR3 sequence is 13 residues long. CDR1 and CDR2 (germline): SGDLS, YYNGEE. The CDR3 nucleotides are TGTGCCAGCAGCGTAATACTTACAGATACGCAGTATTTT. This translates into CASSVILTDTQYF.

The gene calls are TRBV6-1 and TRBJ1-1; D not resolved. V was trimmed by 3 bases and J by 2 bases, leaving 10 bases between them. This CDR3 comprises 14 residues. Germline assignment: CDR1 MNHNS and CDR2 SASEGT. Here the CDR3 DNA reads TGTGCCAGCAGTGAGCAGGCATCTAACACTGAAGCTTTCTTT. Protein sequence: CASSEQASNTEAFF.

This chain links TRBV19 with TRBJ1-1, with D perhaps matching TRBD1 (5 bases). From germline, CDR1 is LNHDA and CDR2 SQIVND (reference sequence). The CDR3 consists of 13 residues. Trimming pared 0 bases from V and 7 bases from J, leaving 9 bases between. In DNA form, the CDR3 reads TGTGCCAGTAGTATAGACAGGGAGGATGAAGCTTTCTTT. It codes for CASSIDREDEAFF. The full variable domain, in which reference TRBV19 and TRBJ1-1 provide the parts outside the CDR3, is DGGITQSPKYLFRKEGQNVTLSCEQNLNHDAMYWYRQDPGQGLRLIYYSQIVNDFQKGDIAEGYSVSREKKESFPLTVTSAQKNPTAFYLCASSIDREDEAFFGQGTRLTVV.

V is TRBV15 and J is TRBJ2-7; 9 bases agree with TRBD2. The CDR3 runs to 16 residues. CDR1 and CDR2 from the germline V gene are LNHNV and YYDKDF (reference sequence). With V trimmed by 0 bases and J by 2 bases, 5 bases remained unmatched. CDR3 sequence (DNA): TGTGCCACCAGCAGAGAGCATCTAGCGGGAACCTACGAGCAGTACTTC. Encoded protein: CATSREHLAGTYEQYF.

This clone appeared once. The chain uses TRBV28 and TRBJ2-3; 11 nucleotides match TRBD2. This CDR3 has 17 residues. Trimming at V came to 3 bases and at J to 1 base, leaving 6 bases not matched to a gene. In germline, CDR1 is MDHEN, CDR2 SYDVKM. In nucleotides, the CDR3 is TGTGCCAGCAGTTTTCTAGCGGGAGGCTGGGGCACAGATACGCAGTATTTT. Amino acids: CASSFLAGGWGTDTQYF.

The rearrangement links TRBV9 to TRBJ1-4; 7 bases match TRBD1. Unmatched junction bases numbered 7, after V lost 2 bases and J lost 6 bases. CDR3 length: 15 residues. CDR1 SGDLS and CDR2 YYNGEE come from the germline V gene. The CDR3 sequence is CASSVLDRVDEKLFF. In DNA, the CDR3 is TGTGCCAGCAGCGTCCTCGACAGGGTCGATGAAAAACTGTTTTTT.

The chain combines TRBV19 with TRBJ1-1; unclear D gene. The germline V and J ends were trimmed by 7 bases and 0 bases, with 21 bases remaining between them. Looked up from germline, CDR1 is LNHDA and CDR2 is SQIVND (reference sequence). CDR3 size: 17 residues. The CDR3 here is CASTTYWLVLLNTEAFF. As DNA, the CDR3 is TGTGCCAGTACCACGTATTGGCTTGTCCTCTTGAACACTGAAGCTTTCTTT. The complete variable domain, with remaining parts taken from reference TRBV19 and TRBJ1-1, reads DGGITQSPKYLFRKEGQNVTLSCEQNLNHDAMYWYRQDPGQGLRLIYYSQIVNDFQKGDIAEGYSVSREKKESFPLTVTSAQKNPTAFYLCASTTYWLVLLNTEAFFGQGTRLTVV.

DNA for the CDR3: TGTGCCAGCAGCGTAACCGGGGTCCGCTATGGCTACACCTTC. Translating gives CASSVTGVRYGYTF. This chain uses TRBV9 with TRBJ1-2; D gene unclear. V was pared by 1 base and J by 4 bases, with 11 bases between. This CDR3 is 14 amino acids long. Germline CDR1 and CDR2: SGDLS and YYNGEE.

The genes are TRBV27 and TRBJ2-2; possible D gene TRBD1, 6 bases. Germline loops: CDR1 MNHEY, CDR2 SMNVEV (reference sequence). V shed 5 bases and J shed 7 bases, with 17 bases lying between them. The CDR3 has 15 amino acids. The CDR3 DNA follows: TGTGCCAGCAGTCCCCGACAGGACCAGGACGGGGAGCTGTTTTTT. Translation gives CASSPRQDQDGELFF.

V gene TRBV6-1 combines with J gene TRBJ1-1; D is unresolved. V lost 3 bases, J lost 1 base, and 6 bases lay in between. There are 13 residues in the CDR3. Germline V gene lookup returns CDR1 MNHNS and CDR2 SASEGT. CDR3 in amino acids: CASSEFKNTEAFF. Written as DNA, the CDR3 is TGTGCCAGCAGTGAGTTTAAGAACACTGAAGCTTTCTTT.

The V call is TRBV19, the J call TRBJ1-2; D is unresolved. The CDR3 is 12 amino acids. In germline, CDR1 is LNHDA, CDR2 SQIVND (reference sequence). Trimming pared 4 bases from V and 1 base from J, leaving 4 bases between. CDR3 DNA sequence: TGTGCCAGTAGTAGGCTTAACTATGGCTACACCTTC. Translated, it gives CASSRLNYGYTF. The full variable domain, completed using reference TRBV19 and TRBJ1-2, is DGGITQSPKYLFRKEGQNVTLSCEQNLNHDAMYWYRQDPGQGLRLIYYSQIVNDFQKGDIAEGYSVSREKKESFPLTVTSAQKNPTAFYLCASSRLNYGYTFGSGTRLTVV.

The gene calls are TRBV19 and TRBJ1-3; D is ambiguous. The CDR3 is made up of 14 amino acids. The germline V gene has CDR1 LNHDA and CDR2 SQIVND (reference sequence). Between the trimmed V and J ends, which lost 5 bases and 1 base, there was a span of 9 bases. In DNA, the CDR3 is TGTGCCAGTAGTTCCCCGGGGTCTGGAAACACCATATATTTT. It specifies CASSSPGSGNTIYF.

For the CDR3, the DNA is TGTGCCAGCAGTTATGACAGGGGGTTTAGCGAGCAGTACTTC. Protein product: CASSYDRGFSEQYF. The rearrangement links TRBV27 to TRBJ2-7; TRBD1 matches at 9 bases. Germline assignment: CDR1 MNHEY and CDR2 SMNVEV (reference sequence). V dropped 4 bases and J dropped 6; count of bases not matched to a gene: 7. This CDR3 contains 14 residues.

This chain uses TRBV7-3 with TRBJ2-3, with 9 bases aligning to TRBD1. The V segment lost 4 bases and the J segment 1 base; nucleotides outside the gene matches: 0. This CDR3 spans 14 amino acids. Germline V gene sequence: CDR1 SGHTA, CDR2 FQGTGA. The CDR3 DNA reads TGTGCCAGCAGCTGGACAGGGGGCACAGATACGCAGTATTTT. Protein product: CASSWTGGTDTQYF.

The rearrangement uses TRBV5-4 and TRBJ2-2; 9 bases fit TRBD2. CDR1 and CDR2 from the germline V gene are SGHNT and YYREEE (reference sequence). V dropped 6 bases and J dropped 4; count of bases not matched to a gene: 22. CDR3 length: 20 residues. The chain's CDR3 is CASTTTPLLRRGGGTGELFF. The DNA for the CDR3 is TGTGCCAGCACCACCACCCCACTACTTCGGCGGGGGGGTGGCACCGGGGAGCTGTTTTTT. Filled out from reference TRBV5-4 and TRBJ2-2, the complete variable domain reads ETGVTQSPTHLIKTRGQQVTLRCSSQSGHNTVSWYQQALGQGPQFIFQYYREEENGRGNFPPRFSGLQFPNYSSELNVNALELDDSALYLCASTTTPLLRRGGGTGELFFGEGSRLTVL.

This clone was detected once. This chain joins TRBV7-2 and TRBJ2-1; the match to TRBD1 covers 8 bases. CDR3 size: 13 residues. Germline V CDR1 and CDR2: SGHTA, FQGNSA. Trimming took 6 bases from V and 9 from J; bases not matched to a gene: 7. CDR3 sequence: CASRRRGRVEQFF. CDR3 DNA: TGTGCCAGCAGACGCAGGGGGCGGGTTGAGCAGTTCTTC.

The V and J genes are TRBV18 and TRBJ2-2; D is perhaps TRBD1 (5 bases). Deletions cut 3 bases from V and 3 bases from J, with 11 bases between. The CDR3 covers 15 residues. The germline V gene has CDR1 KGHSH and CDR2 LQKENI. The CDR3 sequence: CASSPRELDTGELFF. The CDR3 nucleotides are TGTGCCAGCTCACCCAGGGAATTGGACACCGGGGAGCTGTTTTTT. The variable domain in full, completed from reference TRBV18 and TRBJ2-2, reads NAGVMQNPRHLVRRRGQEARLRCSPMKGHSHVYWYRQLPEEGLKFMVYLQKENIIDESGMPKERFSAEFPKEGPSILRIQQVVRGDSAAYFCASSPRELDTGELFFGEGSRLTVL.

CDR3 coding DNA: TGCAGCTCCGCGGTGGCAGGGGAGCTGTTTTTT. It translates to CSSAVAGELFF. The chain is built from TRBV29-1 and TRBJ2-2; D not certain. Germline values: CDR1 SQVTM, CDR2 ANQGSEA. V was cut by 8 bases and J by 8 bases, with 12 bases left in between. The CDR3 length is 11 residues.

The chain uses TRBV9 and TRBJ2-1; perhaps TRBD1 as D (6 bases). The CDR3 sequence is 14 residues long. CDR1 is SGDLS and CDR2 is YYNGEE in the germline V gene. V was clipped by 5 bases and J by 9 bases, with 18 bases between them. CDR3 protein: CASSPRQDGREQFF. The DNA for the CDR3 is TGTGCCAGCAGTCCCCGACAGGACGGGCGTGAGCAGTTCTTC.